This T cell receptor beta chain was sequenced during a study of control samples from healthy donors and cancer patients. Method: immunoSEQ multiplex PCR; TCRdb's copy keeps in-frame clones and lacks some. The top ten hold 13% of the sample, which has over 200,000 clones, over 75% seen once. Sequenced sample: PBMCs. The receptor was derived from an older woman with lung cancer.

DNA of the CDR3: TGTGCCTGGAGTGTACTGTCTAGCGGATCCGTCAATGAGCAGTTCTTC. This gives the protein CAWSVLSSGSVNEQFF. This chain connects TRBV30 to TRBJ2-1; TRBD2 matches 7 bases. The CDR3 covers 16 residues. Germline trimming cut 0 bases from V and 6 bases from J; bases unmatched to any gene: 11. The V gene's germline CDR1 is GTSNPN and CDR2 SVGIG (reference sequence).